Following are 32 T cell receptor beta chains from one sample sequenced in a study. TCRdb passed the RT-PCR reads through MiXCR, listing each CDR3 protein once. The profile shows about 4,200 distinct CDR3 sequences, roughly 34% of them singletons. Sequenced material: memory CD4+ T cells from salivary gland. The origin of the receptors is a female donor with primary Sjogren's syndrome.

This clonotype is categorized as medium-sized (0.01 to 0.1%). The chain links TRBV20-1 to TRBJ1-1, with D unclear. In germline, CDR1 is DFQATT, CDR2 SNEGSKA (reference sequence). This CDR3 is 11 amino acids long. The CDR3 region has the DNA TGCAGCGGTATACGGAACACTGAAGCTTTCTTT. Amino acids: CSGIRNTEAFF.

The J gene is TRBJ2-7, the V gene TRBV5-1; tentatively, D is TRBD1 (5 bases). Trimming removed 3 bases from V and 5 bases from J, with 12 bases in between. Germline assignment: CDR1 SGHRS and CDR2 YFSETQ. CDR3 length: 13 residues. The CDR3 loop is CASSSDTLNEQYF. CDR3 DNA sequence: TGCGCCAGCAGCTCGGACACCTTGAACGAGCAGTACTTC.

By share, this clonotype ranks as medium-sized (0.01 to 0.1%). The chain joins TRBV27 to TRBJ1-5; D remains ambiguous. In germline, CDR1 is MNHEY, CDR2 SMNVEV (reference sequence). This CDR3 has 16 residues. V shed 2 bases and J shed 6 bases, with 17 bases lying between them. The CDR3 DNA follows: TGTGCCAGCAGTTTAACCCCCTCAAGGTCGGGTCAGCCCCAGCATTTT. It encodes CASSLTPSRSGQPQHF.

This clonotype is termed medium-sized. This chain links TRBV6-2 or TRBV6-3 with TRBJ2-7; D not resolved. V lost 2 bases and J 5 bases, leaving 10 bases between the germline ends. The CDR3 runs 13 residues. Germline CDR1 MNHEY, CDR2 SVGEGT. CDR3 coding DNA: TGTGCCAGCAGTTACGCATCGACCAACGAGCAGTACGTC. It yields the protein CASSYASTNEQYV.

With regard to this clonotype: Since a much larger clone is just one base distant, this may be a read error. The rearrangement uses TRBV3-1 and TRBJ1-6; D uncertain. Germline values: CDR1 LGHDT, CDR2 YNNKEL (reference sequence). CDR3 length equals 17 residues. CDR3 in amino acids: CASSQAATLTTNSPIHF. The CDR3 nucleotides are TGTGCCAGCAGCCAAGCTGCGACTCTTACGACAAATTCACCCATCCACTTT. Full variable domain (remainder filled in from reference TRBV3-1 and TRBJ1-6): DTAVSQTPKYLVTQMGNDKSIKCEQNLGHDTMYWYKQDSKKFLKIMFSYNNKELIINETVPNRFSPKSPDKAHLNLHINSLELGDSAVYFCASSQAATLTTNSPIHFGNGTRLTVT.

This clonotype is large by share. The V gene is TRBV9, the J gene TRBJ2-5; 10 nucleotides match TRBD2. Losses at the gene ends were 0 bases for V and 1 base for J; bases not matched to a gene: 3. This CDR3 has 16 amino acids. Germline CDR1 and CDR2: SGDLS and YYNGEE. CDR3 sequence reads: CASSVGSGGTQETQYF. The CDR3 DNA reads TGTGCCAGCAGCGTAGGTAGCGGGGGGACCCAAGAGACCCAGTACTTC.

This clonotype ranks as medium-sized. The chain is built from TRBV7-2 and TRBJ2-6, with a weak D call TRBD1 (5 bases). Germline V gene data show CDR1 as SGHTA and CDR2 as FQGNSA. The ends were cut back, 4 bases at V and 2 bases at J, with 9 bases in the middle. CDR3 length: 15 amino acids. CDR3 in DNA: TGTGCCAGCAGCTACGGACAACCTGGGGCCAACGTCCTGACTTTC. Translation: CASSYGQPGANVLTF. Combining the CDR3 with reference TRBV7-2 and TRBJ2-6 gives the whole variable domain GAGVSQSPSNKVTEKGKDVELRCDPISGHTALYWYRQSLGQGLEFLIYFQGNSAPDKSGLPSDRFSAERTGGSVSTLTIQRTQQEDSAVYLCASSYGQPGANVLTFGAGSRLTVL.

CDR3 bases: TGCGCCAGCAGCTTGGCCTTACAGGGGGCGGCAAGGGGTACGCAGTATTTT. Protein: CASSLALQGAARGTQYF. This sequence joins TRBV5-1 and TRBJ2-3; 9 bases agree with TRBD1. Looked up from germline, CDR1 is SGHRS and CDR2 is YFSETQ. This CDR3 is built from 17 residues. Trimming removed 0 bases from V and 8 bases from J; junction bases left unmatched: 13.

Within the sample, this clonotype is medium-sized. V is TRBV9 and J is TRBJ2-1, with D hard to call. The CDR3 sequence is 15 residues long. V lost 4 bases to trimming and J lost 0 bases, with 11 bases between them. Per germline, CDR1 SGDLS and CDR2 YYNGEE. The CDR3 nucleotides read TGTGCCAGCAGCCCCAACCCTAGCTCCTACAATGAGCAGTTCTTC. Translating gives CASSPNPSSYNEQFF. Full variable domain (missing parts from reference TRBV9 and TRBJ2-1): DSGVTQTPKHLITATGQRVTLRCSPRSGDLSVYWYQQSLDQGLQFLIQYYNGEERAKGNILERFSAQQFPDLHSELNLSSLELGDSALYFCASSPNPSSYNEQFFGPGTRLTVL.

V and J are TRBV29-1 and TRBJ1-2, with D perhaps TRBD1 (5 bases). The CDR3 runs to 12 residues. Germline V lookup: CDR1 SQVTM, CDR2 ANQGSEA. Trimming cost V 7 bases and J 4 bases, with 13 bases left between them. CDR3 protein: CSARGDSYGYTF. CDR3 sequence (DNA): TGCAGCGCCCGGGGGGATAGCTATGGCTACACCTTC.

Relative to its sample, this clonotype is large. The genes are TRBV4-3 and TRBJ2-3; TRBD1 might be the D (6 bases). Trimming cost V 0 bases and J 4 bases, with 11 bases left between them. The CDR3 runs to 15 residues. Germline CDR1 reads LGHNA; CDR2 reads YSLEER. The CDR3 reads CASSQDRGEADTQYF. As DNA, the CDR3 is TGCGCCAGCAGCCAAGACAGGGGAGAGGCAGATACGCAGTATTTT.

This clonotype is medium-sized. The rearrangement uses TRBV15 and TRBJ1-5; D is uncertain. CDR1 and CDR2 (germline): LNHNV, YYDKDF (reference sequence). V was trimmed by 1 base and J by 6 bases, leaving 10 bases between them. The CDR3 has 14 residues. The CDR3 loop is CATSRGGGSQPQHF. Here the CDR3 DNA reads TGTGCCACCAGCAGAGGAGGTGGTTCTCAGCCCCAGCATTTT.

There are many counts of this clonotype. The chain uses TRBV7-8 and TRBJ1-4; D is uncertain. Germline lookup yields CDR1 SGHVS and CDR2 FQNEAQ. The CDR3 totals 14 residues. V was shortened by 0 bases and J by 3 bases, with 5 bases between the two germline ends. The CDR3 DNA reads as TGTGCCAGCAGCTTAGCCCCCTCTAATGAAAAACTGTTTTTT. This translates into CASSLAPSNEKLFF.

Comment on this clonotype: A much larger clonotype is one base distant, so this may be a read error. V and J are TRBV30 and TRBJ2-3; 8 bases agree with TRBD2. The CDR3 extends over 14 amino acids. Germline values: CDR1 GTSNPN, CDR2 SVGIG (reference sequence). DNA for the CDR3: TGTGCCTGGAGTGGGAGCGGGAGTAGTGATACGCAGGATTTT. It translates to CAWSGSGSSDTQDF.

This clonotype is categorized as medium-sized. This chain connects TRBV7-2 to TRBJ1-3; 9 nucleotides align to TRBD1. With 1 base clipped from V and 4 bases from J, the junction kept 2 bases outside the gene matches. Germline V gene data show CDR1 as SGHTA and CDR2 as FQGNSA. The CDR3 totals 15 residues. DNA for the CDR3: TGTGCCAGCAGCTTAGGCGGGACAGGGGGAAACACCATATATTTT. Protein: CASSLGGTGGNTIYF.

By frequency in the sample, this clonotype is medium-sized. This rearrangement joins TRBV9 to TRBJ2-3; 8 nucleotides line up with TRBD2. The CDR3 contains 16 residues. From germline, CDR1 is SGDLS and CDR2 YYNGEE. The junction had 8 bases not matched to a gene; V was cut back by 4 bases and J by 1 base. The CDR3 sequence: CASSPRLATRTDTQYF. The DNA of the CDR3 is TGTGCCAGCAGCCCCCGACTAGCGACTCGCACAGATACGCAGTATTTT.

This clonotype was observed once. The chain couples TRBV5-1 to TRBJ2-5, with D uncertain. Trimming took off 1 base at V and 2 bases at J, with 9 bases between the two ends. The CDR3 is 14 residues long. CDR1 and CDR2 from the germline V gene are SGHRS and YFSETQ. The CDR3 sequence is CASSLTSAQETQYF. The DNA of the CDR3 is TGCGCCAGCAGCTTGACGTCAGCTCAAGAGACCCAGTACTTC.

The chain uses TRBV29-1 and TRBJ2-3; 11 positions agree with TRBD2. Looked up from germline, CDR1 is SQVTM and CDR2 is ANQGSEA. The ends lost 6 bases at V and 1 base at J; junction bases unmatched: 3. CDR3 length equals 14 residues. The CDR3: CSVRGLAGTDTQYF. The DNA of the CDR3 is TGCAGCGTGAGGGGACTAGCGGGCACAGATACGCAGTATTTT.

Sample share makes this clonotype medium-sized. V is TRBV7-3 and J is TRBJ1-1; D is possibly TRBD1 (6 bases). V shed 3 bases and J shed 6 bases, with 11 bases lying between them. From germline, CDR1 is SGHTA and CDR2 FQGTGA. The CDR3 sequence is 13 residues long. The CDR3 bases are TGTGCCAGCAGCTTCCTTCAGGGGTCTGAAGCTTTCTTT. It encodes CASSFLQGSEAFF.

This clonotype has only a few counts. At one end the junction does not follow the germline gene, possibly because of a read error. The J gene is TRBJ1-3, the V gene TRBV5-4; D is uncertain. The CDR3 consists of 11 residues. Germline loops: CDR1 SGHNT, CDR2 YYREEE (reference sequence). The CDR3 here is CASSSDRERLF. For the CDR3, the DNA is TGTGCCAGCAGCTCCGACCGTGAGAGGCTTTTT.

Comments on this clonotype: The CDR3 ends on some other residue instead of the conserved phenylalanine or tryptophan, so this is likely a read error. It is unclear where the CDR3 begins or ends on the DNA, so no DNA is shown, and the CDR3 is as TCRdb lists it. The chain joins TRBV20-1 to TRBJ2-6; no DNA check was done on the table's D call, TRBD2. The CDR3 is 11 amino acids in total, end residues counted. Germline V gene sequence: CDR1 DFQATT, CDR2 SNEGSKA (reference sequence). CDR3 sequence reads: CSARSLAGVDT.

This clonotype was counted ten times or more. The gene calls are TRBV28 and TRBJ2-4; possible D gene TRBD1, 5 bases. Germline CDR1 MDHEN, CDR2 SYDVKM. V was trimmed by 2 bases and J by 0 bases, leaving 17 bases between them. This CDR3 contains 18 residues. CDR3 sequence (DNA): TGTGCCAGCAGTTTAGGGTGGCAGGGATCGGTAGCCAAAAACATTCAGTACTTC. The encoded protein is CASSLGWQGSVAKNIQYF.

By its share, this clonotype is medium-sized. This CDR3 reads CATTLGRYTEAFF. CDR3 DNA sequence: TGTGCCACCACCCTCGGTAGGTACACTGAAGCTTTCTTT. V gene TRBV15 combines with J gene TRBJ1-1; D remains ambiguous. The V gene's germline CDR1 is LNHNV and CDR2 YYDKDF (reference sequence). V lost 7 bases and J lost 3, with 12 bases in between. This CDR3 spans 13 amino acids. The whole variable domain, filled in from reference TRBV15 and TRBJ1-1, reads DAMVIQNPRYQVTQFGKPVTLSCSQTLNHNVMYWYQQKSSQAPKLLFHYYDKDFNNEADTPDNFQSRRPNTSFCFLDIRSPGLGDTAMYLCATTLGRYTEAFFGQGTRLTVV.

This clonotype is classed as medium-sized. The chain joins TRBV6-1 to TRBJ1-1; 7 nucleotides align to TRBD1. The CDR3 has 14 residues. The germline CDR1 and CDR2 sequences are MNHNS and SASEGT. The J segment lost 3 bases and the V segment lost 2 bases, leaving 3 bases of the junction unmatched. The chain's CDR3 is CASSERGRYTEAFF. CDR3 in DNA: TGTGCCAGCAGTGAAAGGGGGCGTTACACTGAAGCTTTCTTT.

This clonotype is judged medium-sized. V usage is TRBV6-2 or TRBV6-3 and J usage is TRBJ2-7; 9 bases are a match to TRBD2. This CDR3 has 18 amino acids. Unmatched junction bases numbered 10, after V lost 0 bases and J lost 1 base. Germline loops: CDR1 MNHEY, CDR2 SVGEGT. The DNA of the CDR3 is TGTGCCAGCAGTTACTCGATGGGCGGGAGGGCAGCGTCCTACGAGCAGTACTTC. This sequence encodes CASSYSMGGRAASYEQYF.

This clonotype is categorized as medium-sized (0.01 to 0.1%). The CDR3 region is CASSFLGIGANVLTF. The CDR3 DNA sequence: TGTGCCAGCAGTTTCTTAGGGATTGGGGCCAACGTCCTGACTTTC. The gene calls are TRBV12-3 or TRBV12-4 and TRBJ2-6; no clear D. The V end lost 3 bases, the J end lost 3 bases, and 9 bases lay between the germline ends. There are 15 residues in the CDR3.

The rearrangement joins TRBV9 to TRBJ1-1; weak D call: TRBD1 (5 bases). Germline loops: CDR1 SGDLS, CDR2 YYNGEE. V lost 0 bases to trimming and J lost 1 base, with 10 bases between them. The CDR3 totals 15 residues. The CDR3 loop is CASSVVGVKNTEAFF. In nucleotides, the CDR3 is TGTGCCAGCAGCGTAGTAGGGGTTAAGAACACTGAAGCTTTCTTT.

CDR3 DNA: TGCAGTGCTAGGTGGACTAGCGGGACAGGGGATGAGCAGTTCTTC. This codes for CSARWTSGTGDEQFF. The chain combines TRBV20-1 with TRBJ2-1; 12 positions agree with TRBD2. Trimming cost V 3 bases and J 8 bases; bases outside gene matches: 8. Germline V gene sequence: CDR1 DFQATT, CDR2 SNEGSKA (reference sequence). The CDR3 is 15 amino acids.

Sample share makes this clonotype medium-sized. The chain recombines TRBV10-2 with TRBJ2-2, with TRBD1 matching over 7 bases. This CDR3 has 14 amino acids. V lost 5 bases, J lost 7 bases, and 7 bases stayed unmatched. Germline values: CDR1 WSHSY, CDR2 SAAADI. For the CDR3, the DNA is TGCGCCAGCAGTTACTCCGGGACAGTCGGGGAGCTGTTTTTT. Its protein is CASSYSGTVGELFF.

This clonotype is labeled as medium-sized. The V and J genes are TRBV6-5 and TRBJ1-5; 9 bases match TRBD1. The CDR3 spans 13 residues. Germline CDR1 and CDR2: MNHEY and SVGAGI. Trimming cost V 4 bases and J 6 bases; bases outside gene matches: 1. The CDR3 loop reads CASSSDRGQPQHF. The CDR3 DNA is TGTGCCAGCAGTTCGGACAGGGGTCAGCCCCAGCATTTT.

The V and J genes are TRBV12-3 or TRBV12-4 and TRBJ2-7, with a tentative D call TRBD2 (7 bases). This CDR3 is 15 amino acids long. V was clipped by 2 bases and J by 4 bases, with 15 bases between them. CDR3 sequence: CASSLSGGHGYEQYF. The CDR3 nucleotides read TGTGCCAGCAGTTTATCGGGGGGACATGGATACGAGCAGTACTTC.

The J gene is TRBJ2-1, the V gene TRBV20-1; tentative D call: TRBD2 (6 bases). The CDR3 runs to 15 residues. V dropped 0 bases and J dropped 1 base, with 10 bases sitting between them. Germline V gives CDR1 DFQATT, CDR2 SNEGSKA (reference sequence). CDR3 sequence: CSARDQLASYNEQFF. As DNA, the CDR3 is TGCAGTGCTAGAGATCAACTAGCTTCCTACAATGAGCAGTTCTTC.